One and the same sample provided the 25 T cell receptor beta chains below, sequenced in a study of T cell responses to AZD1222 COVID-19 vaccine. Repertoires were generated with immunoSEQ multiplex PCR, while TCRdb's copy carries only in-frame clones and drops some. The sample includes around 30,000 clones, approximately 90% of them seen just once. The starting material was peripheral blood, obtained on day 0 of AZD1222 vaccination. Receptor source: an adult in good health.

The chain combines TRBV6-5 with TRBJ1-1; no reliable D call. V dropped 6 bases and J dropped 0 bases, with 11 bases sitting between them. CDR1 and CDR2 from the germline V gene are MNHEY and SVGAGI. The CDR3 covers 14 residues. The CDR3 DNA follows: TGTGCCAGCAGCTCCGGACTTTTGAACACTGAAGCTTTCTTT. Protein sequence: CASSSGLLNTEAFF.

This chain uses TRBV6-5 with TRBJ1-2; tentative D call: TRBD1 (5 bases). CDR3 length: 14 amino acids. V lost 0 bases and J lost 8, with 13 bases in between. From germline, CDR1 is MNHEY and CDR2 SVGAGI. The CDR3 protein is CASSYSNRPRGYTF. CDR3 nucleotide sequence: TGTGCCAGCAGTTACTCGAACAGGCCTAGGGGCTACACCTTC.

The chain has TRBV20-1 and TRBJ1-1, with no clear D. CDR1 DFQATT and CDR2 SNEGSKA come from the germline V gene (reference sequence). The CDR3 spans 14 residues. V lost 3 bases and J lost 1, with 12 bases in between. CDR3 residues: CSASALPGNTEAFF. DNA of the CDR3: TGCAGTGCTAGTGCTTTGCCGGGGAACACTGAAGCTTTCTTT.

The rearrangement uses TRBV3-1 (or the pseudogene TRBV3-2) and TRBJ1-5; no clear D. Looked up from germline, CDR1 is LGHDT and CDR2 is YNNKEL (reference sequence). Trimming cost V 5 bases and J 4 bases, with 12 bases left between them. The length of the CDR3 is 14 residues. The CDR3: CASSSRGRNQPQHF. The CDR3, as DNA: TGTGCCAGCAGCTCACGTGGACGGAATCAGCCCCAGCATTTT.

The chain combines TRBV18 with TRBJ2-7; 7 bases fit TRBD2. The CDR3 has 12 residues. Per germline, CDR1 KGHSH and CDR2 LQKENI. With 8 bases clipped from V and 0 bases from J, the junction kept 1 base outside the gene matches. In DNA, the CDR3 is TGTGCCAGCCGGGGGGTCTCCTACGAGCAGTACTTC. Residues: CASRGVSYEQYF.

The chain uses TRBV4-1 and TRBJ1-3; TRBD1 matches 8 bases. J lost 0 bases, V lost 4 bases, and 8 bases had no gene match. This CDR3 contains 17 residues. The germline gives CDR1 MGHRA, CDR2 YSYEKL. The CDR3 nucleotides read TGCGCCAGCAGCCGCGAGGGGACAGGTGACTCTGGAAACACCATATATTTT. Residues: CASSREGTGDSGNTIYF.

The chain links TRBV28 to TRBJ1-1, with no clear D. The CDR3 is 14 residues long. Germline loops: CDR1 MDHEN, CDR2 SYDVKM. Trimming removed 5 bases from V and 5 bases from J, with 15 bases in between. The DNA for the CDR3 is TGTGCCAGCAGTCCTCGGGCCGGCGGAACTGAAGCTTTCTTT. This translates into CASSPRAGGTEAFF.

This chain joins TRBV6-5 and TRBJ1-5; D not certain. Germline CDR1 is MNHEY and CDR2 is SVGAGI. V was pared by 2 bases and J by 5 bases, with 10 bases between. The CDR3 consists of 14 residues. CDR3 DNA sequence: TGTGCCAGCAGTTACGACACCCTTGATCAGCCCCAGCATTTT. Translation: CASSYDTLDQPQHF.

The chain employs TRBV2 and TRBJ2-1, with D hard to call. The germline gives CDR1 SNHLY, CDR2 FYNNEI. Trimming pared 4 bases from V and 3 bases from J, leaving 4 bases between. CDR3 length equals 12 residues. The CDR3 sequence: CASSVDYNEQFF. The CDR3 DNA reads TGTGCCAGCAGTGTCGACTACAATGAGCAGTTCTTC.

The chain has TRBV13 and TRBJ1-1; 7 bases are a match to TRBD1. Germline V CDR1 and CDR2: PRHDT, FYEKMQ (reference sequence). Germline trimming cut 4 bases from V and 1 base from J; bases unmatched to any gene: 6. The CDR3 covers 15 residues. CDR3 in amino acids: CASSSSDRRNTEAFF. As DNA, the CDR3 is TGTGCCAGCAGCTCATCGGACAGGAGGAACACTGAAGCTTTCTTT.

The J gene is TRBJ2-5, the V gene TRBV19, with TRBD1 identical over 8 bases. V was pared by 5 bases and J by 5 bases, with 7 bases of the junction left unmatched. This CDR3 spans 14 amino acids. From germline, CDR1 is LNHDA and CDR2 SQIVND (reference sequence). The CDR3 is CASSVTGVSETQYF. The CDR3 region has the DNA TGTGCCAGTAGTGTGACAGGGGTATCGGAGACCCAGTACTTC.

V usage is TRBV27 and J usage is TRBJ2-1; D remains unclear. Germline CDR1 MNHEY, CDR2 SMNVEV (reference sequence). The CDR3 contains 15 residues. Between the trimmed V and J ends, which lost 6 bases and 3 bases, there was a span of 15 bases. The CDR3 nucleotides read TGTGCCAGCAGCCCGGACGCCGGCCTCTACAATGAGCAGTTCTTC. Translation: CASSPDAGLYNEQFF.

The V call is TRBV4-3, the J call TRBJ1-1, with a tentative D call TRBD1 (5 bases). V gave up 4 bases and J gave up 1 base, with 13 bases separating them. The length of the CDR3 is 15 residues. Germline V gives CDR1 LGHNA, CDR2 YSLEER. The CDR3 coding sequence is TGCGCCAGCAGCCCCGAGGAGGGACGGAACACTGAAGCTTTCTTT. This sequence encodes CASSPEEGRNTEAFF.

This clone was seen a few times. This chain uses TRBV7-8 with TRBJ2-2; TRBD1 matches 9 bases. The CDR3 totals 16 residues. Per the germline V gene, CDR1 is SGHVS and CDR2 is FQNEAQ. Trimming took 4 bases from V and 7 from J; bases not matched to a gene: 10. Here the CDR3 DNA reads TGTGCCAGCAGCTACGACGCACAGGGGGCGAACGGGGAGCTGTTTTTT. Its translation: CASSYDAQGANGELFF.

The V and J genes are TRBV9 and TRBJ2-2; 8 bases fit TRBD1. Germline trimming cut 3 bases from V and 7 bases from J; bases unmatched to any gene: 8. The CDR3 spans 15 residues. Germline CDR1 and CDR2: SGDLS and YYNGEE. The CDR3 loop reads CASSERTGTGGELFF. The CDR3 DNA reads TGTGCCAGCAGCGAGAGGACAGGGACTGGCGGGGAGCTGTTTTTT.

V is TRBV7-2 and J is TRBJ1-2; the match to TRBD1 covers 9 bases. V lost 5 bases, J lost 7 bases, and 8 bases stayed unmatched. The length of the CDR3 is 14 residues. Germline V gene lookup returns CDR1 SGHTA and CDR2 FQGNSA. CDR3 DNA: TGTGCCAGCAGCGCACTCGACAGGGGGATTGGCTACACCTTC. This sequence encodes CASSALDRGIGYTF.

The chain has TRBV4-3 and TRBJ1-4; D uncertain. V shed 0 bases and J shed 8 bases, with 13 bases lying between them. Germline CDR1 and CDR2: LGHNA and YSLEER. This CDR3 comprises 15 residues. CDR3 loop: CASSQDPGGGEKLFF. The CDR3, as DNA: TGCGCCAGCAGCCAAGACCCGGGTGGTGGGGAAAAACTGTTTTTT.

This chain links TRBV7-9 with TRBJ2-5; 10 positions agree with TRBD2. The CDR3 extends over 17 amino acids. J gave up 2 bases and V 5 bases, and 11 bases lay outside the gene matches. Per germline, CDR1 SEHNR and CDR2 FQNEAQ (reference sequence). The CDR3 DNA is TGTGCCAGCAGCCCCCGAGGCAGCGGGGGGGTTCAAGAGACCCAGTACTTC. Translation: CASSPRGSGGVQETQYF. Complete variable domain (other parts from reference TRBV7-9 and TRBJ2-5): DTGVSQNPRHKITKRGQNVTFRCDPISEHNRLYWYRQTLGQGPEFLTYFQNEAQLEKSRLLSDRFSAERPKGSFSTLEIQRTEQGDSAMYLCASSPRGSGGVQETQYFGPGTRLLVL.

Comments on this clone: Sequence at one end of the junction differs from germline and may be a read error. This chain connects TRBV29-1 to TRBJ2-3; D not resolved. Germline V gene sequence: CDR1 SQVTM, CDR2 ANQGSEA. The length of the CDR3 is 10 residues. CDR3 sequence: CSVEEYTQYF. In nucleotides, the CDR3 is TGCAGCGTGGAAGAGTATACGCAGTATTTT.

CDR3 coding DNA: TGTGCCAGTAGCGAGGGAACGGTTAACGGCTACACCTTC. Encoded protein: CASSEGTVNGYTF. This sequence joins TRBV19 and TRBJ1-2, with no clear D. Germline V gene data show CDR1 as LNHDA and CDR2 as SQIVND (reference sequence). V was cut by 6 bases and J by 8 bases, with 16 bases left in between. The length of the CDR3 is 13 residues. Complete variable domain (other parts from reference TRBV19 and TRBJ1-2): DGGITQSPKYLFRKEGQNVTLSCEQNLNHDAMYWYRQDPGQGLRLIYYSQIVNDFQKGDIAEGYSVSREKKESFPLTVTSAQKNPTAFYLCASSEGTVNGYTFGSGTRLTVV.

V and J are TRBV11-2 and TRBJ1-1; D may be TRBD1 (5 bases). Looked up from germline, CDR1 is SGHAT and CDR2 is FQNNGV. The CDR3 is 12 residues long. Deletions cut 5 bases from V and 8 bases from J, with 12 bases between. CDR3 sequence (DNA): TGTGCCAGCAGCCCGTGGGGGGAGGAAGCTTTCTTT. It yields the protein CASSPWGEEAFF. Together with reference TRBV11-2 and TRBJ1-1, the CDR3 gives the full variable domain: EAGVAQSPRYKIIEKRQSVAFWCNPISGHATLYWYQQILGQGPKLLIQFQNNGVVDDSQLPKDRFSAERLKGVDSTLKIQPAKLEDSAVYLCASSPWGEEAFFGQGTRLTVV.

This rearrangement joins TRBV4-3 to TRBJ1-2, with TRBD1 matching 9 bases. From germline, CDR1 is LGHNA and CDR2 YSLEER. The CDR3 consists of 16 residues. V lost 0 bases, J lost 1 base, and 3 bases stayed unmatched. CDR3 DNA: TGCGCCAGCAGCCAAGACACAGGGGGCAGTAACTATGGCTACACCTTC. Translation: CASSQDTGGSNYGYTF.

The rearrangement links TRBV2 to TRBJ1-5; no firm D call. V was clipped by 1 base and J by 5 bases, with 9 bases between them. The CDR3 extends over 14 amino acids. Per the germline V gene, CDR1 is SNHLY and CDR2 is FYNNEI. The CDR3 DNA sequence: TGTGCCAGCAGTGAAGTCACAGCTTATCAGCCCCAGCATTTT. It encodes CASSEVTAYQPQHF.

This chain uses TRBV5-1 with TRBJ1-1, with TRBD1 matching 9 bases. J was trimmed by 0 bases and V by 3 bases; bases with no gene match: 6. This CDR3 has 16 residues. The germline gives CDR1 SGHRS, CDR2 YFSETQ. CDR3 protein: CASSSGQGRMNTEAFF. CDR3 bases: TGCGCCAGCAGCTCGGGACAGGGACGGATGAACACTGAAGCTTTCTTT.

The chain combines TRBV7-9 with TRBJ1-5; 7 nucleotides line up with TRBD1. The CDR3 has 15 amino acids. Germline V gene lookup returns CDR1 SEHNR and CDR2 FQNEAQ (reference sequence). The V gene end was trimmed by 1 base and the J gene end by 1 base; junction bases not matched to a gene: 1. For the CDR3, the DNA is TGTGCCAGCAGCTTAGTGGGACAGAGCAATCAGCCCCAGCATTTT. Its translation: CASSLVGQSNQPQHF.